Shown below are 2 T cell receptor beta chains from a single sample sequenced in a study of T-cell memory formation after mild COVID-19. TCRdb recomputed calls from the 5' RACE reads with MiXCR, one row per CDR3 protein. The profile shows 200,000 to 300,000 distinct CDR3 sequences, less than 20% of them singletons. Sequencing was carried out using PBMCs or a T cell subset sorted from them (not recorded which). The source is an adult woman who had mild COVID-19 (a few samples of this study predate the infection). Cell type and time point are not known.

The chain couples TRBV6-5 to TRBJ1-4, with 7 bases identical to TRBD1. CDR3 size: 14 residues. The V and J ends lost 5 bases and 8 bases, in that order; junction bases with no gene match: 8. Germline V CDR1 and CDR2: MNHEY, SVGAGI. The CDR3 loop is CASSPGTDREKLFF. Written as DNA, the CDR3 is TGTGCCAGCAGTCCCGGGACAGACCGAGAAAAACTGTTTTTT.

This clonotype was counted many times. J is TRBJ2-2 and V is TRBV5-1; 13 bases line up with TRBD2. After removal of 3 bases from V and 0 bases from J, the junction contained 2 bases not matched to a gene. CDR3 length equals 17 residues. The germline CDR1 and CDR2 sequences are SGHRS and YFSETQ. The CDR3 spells CASSWTSGSPNTGELFF. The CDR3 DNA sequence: TGCGCCAGCAGCTGGACTAGCGGGAGCCCGAACACCGGGGAGCTGTTTTTT.